The next 17 T cell receptor beta chains were all read from a single sample in a study of OX40 agonist ivuxolimab in advanced cancers. Clones were sequenced by immunoSEQ multiplex PCR, and TCRdb holds only the in-frame ones, with some missing. The data contain around 30,000 clones, 81% of them singletons. The sample in question was CD4+ or CD8+ T cells sorted from blood, obtained in a trial of the OX40 agonist ivuxolimab. These receptors were obtained from an adult with an advanced solid tumor such as melanoma, head and neck, liver or kidney cancer.

The V gene is TRBV28, the J gene TRBJ1-5; D possibly corresponds to TRBD1 (5 bases). Trimming cost V 2 bases and J 6 bases, with 11 bases left between them. Germline CDR1 MDHEN, CDR2 SYDVKM. This CDR3 spans 14 amino acids. This chain's CDR3 is CASSLIQGSQPQHF. DNA of the CDR3: TGTGCCAGCAGTTTAATCCAGGGAAGTCAGCCCCAGCATTTT.

Only one count was recorded for this clone. The V gene is TRBV29-1, the J gene TRBJ2-5; D is perhaps TRBD1 (6 bases). Trimming removed 4 bases at V and 5 bases at J, with 17 bases between. CDR1 SQVTM and CDR2 ANQGSEA come from the germline V gene. The CDR3 covers 14 residues. CDR3 region: CSVVGHRDGETQYF. The CDR3 DNA reads as TGCAGCGTTGTGGGACACCGGGACGGGGAGACCCAGTACTTC.

This chain joins TRBV10-3 and TRBJ2-2; D is undetermined. Germline V gene lookup returns CDR1 ENHRY and CDR2 SYGVKD. The CDR3 length is 16 residues. V gave up 4 bases and J gave up 0 bases, with 12 bases separating them. The CDR3 bases are TGTGCCATCAGTGTTAGGGCGACCTCGAACACCGGGGAGCTGTTTTTT. This encodes CAISVRATSNTGELFF.

V and J are TRBV7-2 and TRBJ1-2; D not certain. The CDR3 sequence is 11 residues long. Deletions cut 5 bases from V and 2 bases from J, with 3 bases between. Germline V gene lookup returns CDR1 SGHTA and CDR2 FQGNSA. CDR3 in amino acids: CASSRNYGYTF. As DNA, the CDR3 is TGTGCCAGCAGCCGAAACTATGGCTACACCTTC.

CDR3 amino acids: CASKLTSGYEQYF. The CDR3 DNA reads TGTGCCAGCAAGCTGACTAGCGGCTACGAGCAGTACTTC. This rearrangement joins TRBV6-5 to TRBJ2-7; 9 bases are shared with TRBD2. CDR1 is MNHEY, CDR2 SVGAGI, per germline. V gave up 7 bases and J gave up 3 bases; unmatched junction bases: 4. The CDR3 runs to 13 residues.

The chain carries TRBV4-1 and TRBJ2-5, with 7 bases matching TRBD2. The CDR3 has 18 residues. Per germline, CDR1 MGHRA and CDR2 YSYEKL. The V segment lost 1 base and the J segment 6 bases; nucleotides outside the gene matches: 17. The CDR3 region is CASSQGTPPVQRGQTQYF. In DNA form, the CDR3 reads TGCGCCAGCAGCCAAGGTACCCCTCCCGTTCAGCGGGGACAGACCCAGTACTTC.

The genes are TRBV5-1 and TRBJ1-1, with 8 bases identical to TRBD1. Per germline, CDR1 SGHRS and CDR2 YFSETQ. Losses at the gene ends were 4 bases for V and 1 base for J; bases not matched to a gene: 3. The CDR3 contains 14 residues. The CDR3 here is CASSNGQGNTEAFF. The CDR3 DNA reads TGCGCCAGCAGCAACGGACAGGGGAACACTGAAGCTTTCTTT. Full variable domain (missing parts from reference TRBV5-1 and TRBJ1-1): KAGVTQTPRYLIKTRGQQVTLSCSPISGHRSVSWYQQTPGQGLQFLFEYFSETQRNKGNFPGRFSGRQFSNSRSEMNVSTLELGDSALYLCASSNGQGNTEAFFGQGTRLTVV.

The gene calls are TRBV4-3 and TRBJ2-3, with a tentative D call TRBD2 (7 bases). This CDR3 is 15 amino acids long. The germline V gene encodes CDR1 LGHNA and CDR2 YSLEER. V shed 4 bases and J shed 6 bases, with 17 bases lying between them. This chain's CDR3 is CASSPGAGEMDTQYF. CDR3 coding DNA: TGCGCCAGCAGCCCGGGGGCGGGAGAGATGGATACGCAGTATTTT.

The chain combines TRBV29-1 with TRBJ2-7; 9 nucleotides agree with TRBD2. V was clipped by 4 bases and J by 2 bases; unmatched bases: 6. The CDR3 length is 14 residues. Per the germline V gene, CDR1 is SQVTM and CDR2 is ANQGSEA. This CDR3 is CSVGGREGTYEQYF. CDR3 nucleotides: TGCAGCGTTGGAGGGCGGGAGGGCACCTACGAGCAGTACTTC.

The genes are TRBV6-5 and TRBJ2-7; TRBD1 aligns across 11 bases. CDR1 is MNHEY, CDR2 SVGAGI, per germline. J lost 7 bases, V lost 6 bases, and 5 bases had no gene match. The CDR3 consists of 13 residues. CDR3 region: CASSPGTGGEQYF. In nucleotides, the CDR3 is TGTGCCAGCAGCCCCGGGACAGGGGGGGAGCAGTACTTC.

The V gene is TRBV19, the J gene TRBJ2-7, with 7 bases matching TRBD2. The CDR3 extends over 16 amino acids. The germline CDR1 and CDR2 sequences are LNHDA and SQIVND (reference sequence). V trimming: 4 bases; J trimming: 5 bases; junction bases outside the gene matches: 14. The CDR3 reads CASSTALGRGSHEQYF. The DNA of the CDR3 is TGTGCCAGTAGTACCGCCCTAGGGCGGGGGTCCCACGAGCAGTACTTC.

The gene calls are TRBV2 and TRBJ1-5, with D tentatively TRBD1 (5 bases). From germline, CDR1 is SNHLY and CDR2 FYNNEI. V was trimmed by 2 bases and J by 6 bases, leaving 14 bases between them. This CDR3 is built from 15 residues. CDR3 DNA sequence: TGTGCCAGCAGTGAATTCCTCAGGGAGAGTCAGCCCCAGCATTTT. As protein: CASSEFLRESQPQHF.

The V gene is TRBV4-2, the J gene TRBJ1-4; TRBD1 might be the D (5 bases). From germline, CDR1 is LGHNA and CDR2 YNFKEQ. This CDR3 has 13 amino acids. V lost 4 bases and J 7 bases, leaving 10 bases between the germline ends. The CDR3 DNA is TGTGCCAGCAGCCTGACAGTAGGTGAAAAACTGTTTTTT. Its protein is CASSLTVGEKLFF.

This clone was detected once. The chain combines TRBV27 with TRBJ2-1; 9 nucleotides align to TRBD2. Trimming cost V 8 bases and J 9 bases; bases outside gene matches: 14. The CDR3 extends over 15 amino acids. The germline gives CDR1 MNHEY, CDR2 SMNVEV (reference sequence). CDR3 sequence: CASGRTVREGGEQFF. The CDR3 DNA reads TGTGCCAGCGGAAGAACAGTGCGGGAGGGGGGTGAGCAGTTCTTC.

V is TRBV7-9 and J is TRBJ2-7; TRBD1 aligns across 7 bases. This CDR3 comprises 12 residues. V gave up 2 bases and J gave up 6 bases; unmatched junction bases: 1. CDR1 and CDR2 (germline): SEHNR, FQNEAQ (reference sequence). CDR3 amino acids: CASSLQGVEQYF. Here the CDR3 DNA reads TGTGCCAGCAGCTTACAGGGGGTCGAGCAGTACTTC.

The J gene is TRBJ1-5, the V gene TRBV4-1; D ambiguous. The germline V gene has CDR1 MGHRA and CDR2 YSYEKL. With 1 base removed from V and 1 base from J, the gap between germline ends came to 17 bases. CDR3 length: 18 residues. The CDR3 nucleotides are TGCGCCAGCAGCCAAGGGGCGGCGTCAGCGAAAAGCAATCAGCCCCAGCATTTT. It specifies CASSQGAASAKSNQPQHF.

The rearrangement uses TRBV19 and TRBJ2-7; D is perhaps TRBD1 (6 bases). The CDR3 spans 14 residues. V was pared by 2 bases and J by 3 bases, with 11 bases between. Per germline, CDR1 LNHDA and CDR2 SQIVND (reference sequence). CDR3 protein: CASSISPGDYEQYF. The CDR3 DNA is TGTGCCAGTAGTATATCCCCAGGGGACTACGAGCAGTACTTC. Supplemented by reference TRBV19 and TRBJ2-7, the full variable domain reads DGGITQSPKYLFRKEGQNVTLSCEQNLNHDAMYWYRQDPGQGLRLIYYSQIVNDFQKGDIAEGYSVSREKKESFPLTVTSAQKNPTAFYLCASSISPGDYEQYFGPGTRLTVT.